The 10 T cell receptor beta chains given below trace back to one sample, sequenced in a study of blood T cells in healthy people across ages. Using a J-beta primer mix together with a sample-barcoded 5' primer, a second PCR was run for about 6 to 11 cycles. TCRdb itself ran the 5' RACE reads through MiXCR, one entry per CDR3 protein. The data hold about 600,000 distinct CDR3 sequences, with roughly 48% observed a single time. Sample: blood. The receptors derive from an elderly man in good health.

V and J are TRBV12-5 and TRBJ2-7; the match to TRBD1 covers 8 bases. Germline V gene sequence: CDR1 LGHNT, CDR2 FRNRAP. V dropped 3 bases and J dropped 3; count of bases not matched to a gene: 4. CDR3 length equals 14 residues. The CDR3 here is CASGFRQGSYEQYF. The CDR3 nucleotides read TGTGCTAGTGGTTTCAGACAGGGGAGCTACGAGCAGTACTTC.

This chain connects TRBV7-2 to TRBJ1-2; perhaps TRBD1 as D (5 bases). The germline V gene encodes CDR1 SGHTA and CDR2 FQGNSA. Trimming left V 6 bases short and J 1 base short, with 24 bases between. This CDR3 region has 18 residues. CDR3 protein: CASSLMTVSPDLNYGYTF. CDR3 nucleotide sequence: TGTGCCAGCAGTTTGATGACAGTTTCTCCCGACCTTAACTATGGCTACACCTTC.

This clonotype has a handful of counts. CDR3 residues: CSAPASNDEKLFF. The CDR3 DNA sequence: TGCAGCGCCCCGGCCTCCAACGATGAAAAACTGTTTTTT. V gene TRBV20-1 combines with J gene TRBJ1-4; D is unresolved. There are 13 residues in the CDR3. CDR1 and CDR2 from the germline V gene are DFQATT and SNEGSKA (reference sequence).

The V call is TRBV20-1, the J call TRBJ2-1; 7 bases are shared with TRBD2. The germline V gene encodes CDR1 DFQATT and CDR2 SNEGSKA (reference sequence). Trimming took 6 bases from V and 7 from J; bases not matched to a gene: 3. The CDR3 extends over 11 amino acids. The DNA of the CDR3 is TGCAGTGCCGGGACTAATAATGAGCAGTTCTTC. It yields the protein CSAGTNNEQFF.

The chain combines TRBV28 with TRBJ2-5; 11 nucleotides line up with TRBD2. The CDR3 has 16 amino acids. With V trimmed by 4 bases and J by 4 bases, 8 bases remained unmatched. CDR1 MDHEN and CDR2 SYDVKM come from the germline V gene. The CDR3 loop is CASSYSGRAGRETQYF. The CDR3 DNA follows: TGTGCCAGCAGTTATAGCGGGAGGGCCGGCCGAGAGACCCAGTACTTC.

This clonotype was picked up a small number of times. The rearrangement joins TRBV25-1 to TRBJ2-7; 8 bases are shared with TRBD1. The CDR3 is 15 residues long. Germline CDR1 MGHDK, CDR2 SYGVNS. Trimming at V came to 2 bases and at J to 2 bases, leaving 5 bases not matched to a gene. The CDR3 protein is CASSESQGAPYEQYF. The DNA for the CDR3 is TGTGCCAGCAGTGAAAGTCAGGGGGCCCCCTACGAGCAGTACTTC.

This clonotype was seen only a few times. This rearrangement joins TRBV7-9 to TRBJ1-6; D might be TRBD1 (5 bases). CDR1 SEHNR and CDR2 FQNEAQ come from the germline V gene (reference sequence). V lost 1 base, J lost 9 bases, and 10 bases lay in between. The CDR3 totals 14 residues. As DNA, the CDR3 is TGTGCCAGCAGCTTAGAGGGGTCAGCTTCACCCCTCCACTTT. As protein: CASSLEGSASPLHF. Filled out from reference TRBV7-9 and TRBJ1-6, the complete variable domain reads DTGVSQNPRHKITKRGQNVTFRCDPISEHNRLYWYRQTLGQGPEFLTYFQNEAQLEKSRLLSDRFSAERPKGSFSTLEIQRTEQGDSAMYLCASSLEGSASPLHFGNGTRLTVT.

The chain couples TRBV5-5 to TRBJ2-7; perhaps D is TRBD1 or TRBD2 (5 bases each). This CDR3 spans 14 amino acids. V shed 4 bases and J shed 7 bases, with 18 bases lying between them. CDR1 and CDR2 (germline): SGHKS, YYEKEE (reference sequence). The CDR3 spells CASSPGTLFREQYF. DNA for the CDR3: TGTGCCAGCAGCCCCGGGACCCTGTTTCGGGAGCAGTACTTC.

This clonotype turned up a few times. The genes are TRBV9 and TRBJ2-1; TRBD2 matches 10 bases. Looked up from germline, CDR1 is SGDLS and CDR2 is YYNGEE. The CDR3 length is 15 residues. With 4 bases clipped from V and 3 bases from J, the junction kept 4 bases outside the gene matches. CDR3 sequence reads: CASSPASGSYNEQFF. In nucleotides, the CDR3 is TGTGCCAGCAGCCCCGCTAGCGGGAGCTACAATGAGCAGTTCTTC.

Only a few counts were recorded for this clonotype. The chain joins TRBV7-9 to TRBJ2-3, with a weak D call TRBD1 (6 bases). Germline CDR1 reads SEHNR; CDR2 reads FQNEAQ (reference sequence). V was clipped by 3 bases and J by 6 bases, with 19 bases between them. There are 16 residues in the CDR3. The CDR3 nucleotides are TGTGCCAGCAGCTTTTCTCGGACAGCCGGTGCGGATACGCAGTATTTT. Protein: CASSFSRTAGADTQYF.